A single sample is the source of the 3 T cell receptor beta chains below, sequenced in a study of graft-versus-host responses after intestinal transplantation. These receptors have no identified antigens. Data came from immunoSEQ multiplex PCR; TCRdb stores just in-frame clones and leaves some out. The sample contains about 110,000 clones, 87% of which appear only once. The input for sequencing was unstimulated CD4+ T cells sorted from spleen or lymph node cells, taken before transplant. The receptors come from a human donor who was the organ donor for an intestinal transplant.

The chain is built from TRBV27 and TRBJ2-1; 8 bases fit TRBD2. Germline V gene data show CDR1 as MNHEY and CDR2 as SMNVEV (reference sequence). The CDR3 is 16 amino acids. The V and J ends lost 5 bases and 0 bases, in that order; junction bases with no gene match: 6. CDR3 loop: CASSASGSSSYNEQFF. CDR3 DNA: TGTGCCAGCAGTGCTAGCGGGTCCAGCTCCTACAATGAGCAGTTCTTC.

This chain joins TRBV27 and TRBJ1-6; 8 bases line up with TRBD1. J was trimmed by 4 bases and V by 2 bases; bases with no gene match: 1. Germline V lookup: CDR1 MNHEY, CDR2 SMNVEV (reference sequence). The length of the CDR3 is 15 residues. In DNA form, the CDR3 reads TGTGCCAGCAGTTTAGGACAGGGATATAATTCACCCCTCCACTTT. Translated: CASSLGQGYNSPLHF.

The rearrangement joins TRBV7-2 to TRBJ2-5; no reliable D call. The CDR3 sequence is 15 residues long. Germline-derived CDR1 and CDR2 are SGHTA and FQGNSA. V lost 2 bases and J 1 base, leaving 11 bases between the germline ends. CDR3 DNA sequence: TGTGCCAGCAGCTTATCCCCCTACATCCAAGAGACCCAGTACTTC. Amino acids: CASSLSPYIQETQYF.